The rows below give T cell receptor beta chains drawn from one sample of a study of naive and memory T cell subsets. TCRdb analysed the UMI-ligation and nested PCR reads with MiXCR anew, one entry per CDR3 protein. The sample has 20,000 to 25,000 distinct CDR3 sequences, around 6% seen once. Source: skin, taken from a tuberculin skin test site. All receptors derive from an adult in good health. Each CDR3 is given with its conserved first and last residue. D genes are given only for firm matches. Rows may omit the clone size; those that give it use once, few, many or a size class.

cdr3_nt: TGTGCCAGCAGCCGGACTAGCGGGAGAGGTGAGCAGTTCTTC
cdr3_aa: CASSRTSGRGEQFF
clone_size: .
v_call: TRBV3-1
d_call: TRBD2
j_call: TRBJ2-1

cdr3_nt: TGTGCCAGCAGCGTATCCCCTTTAACTAGCGGGAGTGGGCATGAGCAGTTCTTC
cdr3_aa: CASSVSPLTSGSGHEQFF
clone_size: many
v_call: TRBV9
d_call: TRBD2
j_call: TRBJ2-1

cdr3_nt: TGCAGTGCTAGAGATCGGGTAGCGGGAGGGCTCGGGGAGCAGTACTTC
cdr3_aa: CSARDRVAGGLGEQYF
clone_size: few
v_call: TRBV20-1
d_call: TRBD2
j_call: TRBJ2-7

cdr3_nt: TGTGCCAGCGAAAAGACGGGAGCTGGGGCCAACGTCCTGACTTTC
cdr3_aa: CASEKTGAGANVLTF
clone_size: .
v_call: TRBV5-6
d_call: .
j_call: TRBJ2-6

cdr3_nt: TGCAGCGTTGAGGGATCCTCCAGGGTTGACGCTTTCTTT
cdr3_aa: CSVEGSSRVDAFF
clone_size: many
v_call: TRBV29-1
d_call: .
j_call: TRBJ1-1

cdr3_nt: TGTGCCAGCAGTTCCCCCCGTATGGCGGGAGTAGGGTACGAGCAGTACTTC
cdr3_aa: CASSSPRMAGVGYEQYF
clone_size: many
v_call: TRBV27
d_call: TRBD2
j_call: TRBJ2-7

cdr3_nt: TGTGCCAGCAGCCACATAGGAGACGAGCAGTACTTC
cdr3_aa: CASSHIGDEQYF
clone_size: few
v_call: TRBV14
d_call: .
j_call: TRBJ2-7

cdr3_nt: TGTGCCAGCAACAAGGGGGCGAACACCGGGGAGCTGTTTTTT
cdr3_aa: CASNKGANTGELFF
clone_size: many
v_call: TRBV2
d_call: .
j_call: TRBJ2-2

cdr3_nt: TGTGCCAGCTCACCTGACAGCACTGAAGCTTTCTTT
cdr3_aa: CASSPDSTEAFF
clone_size: .
v_call: TRBV18
d_call: .
j_call: TRBJ1-1

cdr3_nt: TGTGCCAGCAGCCAAGATTTGGCGGGAGGCGAGCAGTACTTC
cdr3_aa: CASSQDLAGGEQYF
clone_size: .
v_call: TRBV3-1
d_call: TRBD2
j_call: TRBJ2-7

cdr3_nt: TGTGCCAGTTGGGACACCCCCTACGAGCAGTACTTC
cdr3_aa: CASWDTPYEQYF
clone_size: many
v_call: TRBV27
d_call: .
j_call: TRBJ2-7

cdr3_nt: TGTGCCAGCAGTTACTCCCTCCGGGTTGGTGGCGCCCACTCCTACAATGAGCAGTTCTTC
cdr3_aa: CASSYSLRVGGAHSYNEQFF
clone_size: many
v_call: TRBV6-2/TRBV6-3
d_call: .
j_call: TRBJ2-1

cdr3_nt: TGTGCCAGCAGCCACTCCCTTGGTTGGGAAGCGAGTAGTCAGCCCCAGCATTTT
cdr3_aa: CASSHSLGWEASSQPQHF
clone_size: .
v_call: TRBV11-2
d_call: .
j_call: TRBJ1-5

cdr3_nt: TGCAGTGCTAGAGAGCCGGGACAGGGTCCTGAAGCTTTCTTT
cdr3_aa: CSAREPGQGPEAFF
clone_size: many
v_call: TRBV20-1
d_call: TRBD1
j_call: TRBJ1-1

cdr3_nt: TGCGCCAGCAGCTTTTTGAGTGCAACTAATGAAAAACTGTTTTTT
cdr3_aa: CASSFLSATNEKLFF
clone_size: .
v_call: TRBV5-1
d_call: .
j_call: TRBJ1-4

cdr3_nt: TGTGCCAGCAGTTACACAGGGCGGGGGCCCCAGCATTTT
cdr3_aa: CASSYTGRGPQHF
clone_size: few
v_call: TRBV28
d_call: .
j_call: TRBJ1-5

cdr3_nt: TGTGCCTGGAGTGGAGTAGAGAACACTGAAGCTTTCTTT
cdr3_aa: CAWSGVENTEAFF
clone_size: .
v_call: TRBV30
d_call: .
j_call: TRBJ1-1

cdr3_nt: TGCGCCAGCAGCCCGGACAGGGGGACCGCCTACGAGCAGTACTTC
cdr3_aa: CASSPDRGTAYEQYF
clone_size: .
v_call: TRBV5-1
d_call: TRBD1
j_call: TRBJ2-7

cdr3_nt: TGCGCCAGCAGCCAAGATCTTCTTTTTGAAGCTTTCTTT
cdr3_aa: CASSQDLLFEAFF
clone_size: .
v_call: TRBV4-1
d_call: .
j_call: TRBJ1-1

cdr3_nt: TGTGCCAGCACCCAAGGTACAGGGGGAGAAAAACTGTTTTTT
cdr3_aa: CASTQGTGGEKLFF
clone_size: .
v_call: TRBV7-2
d_call: TRBD1
j_call: TRBJ1-4

cdr3_nt: TGCGCCAGCAGCCAAGATCAGTTCCCAACTGAAGCTTTCTTT
cdr3_aa: CASSQDQFPTEAFF
clone_size: many
v_call: TRBV4-3
d_call: .
j_call: TRBJ1-1

cdr3_nt: TGCGCCAGCAGCCAAGATGTACCAGGGGGTGGCCCCAGGCTATTGTGGAACTATGGCTACACCTTC
cdr3_aa: CASSQDVPGGGPRLLWNYGYTF
clone_size: many
v_call: TRBV4-1
d_call: TRBD1
j_call: TRBJ1-2

cdr3_nt: TGTGCCAGCAGTCCCCCGGGCAGATCGAACACTGAAGCTTTCTTT
cdr3_aa: CASSPPGRSNTEAFF
clone_size: few
v_call: TRBV12-3/TRBV12-4
d_call: .
j_call: TRBJ1-1

cdr3_nt: TGCAGTGCTAGAGAAGGCGGCAATCAGCCCCAGCATTTT
cdr3_aa: CSAREGGNQPQHF
clone_size: few
v_call: TRBV20-1
d_call: .
j_call: TRBJ1-5

cdr3_nt: TGCAGCGTTGAAGTCCGGACTAGCGGGCTACTCAAGGATGAGCAGTTCTTC
cdr3_aa: CSVEVRTSGLLKDEQFF
clone_size: medium-sized
v_call: TRBV29-1
d_call: TRBD2
j_call: TRBJ2-1

cdr3_nt: TGTGCCAGCAGTCCCAGCAGGGGTCCTAACTATGGCTACACCTTC
cdr3_aa: CASSPSRGPNYGYTF
clone_size: many
v_call: TRBV6-6
d_call: .
j_call: TRBJ1-2

cdr3_nt: TGTGCCAGCAGTTCCTTATTTAACGCGCGGGCCGGGACAGCCTTCTCCTACGAGCAGTACTTC
cdr3_aa: CASSSLFNARAGTAFSYEQYF
clone_size: many
v_call: TRBV28
d_call: TRBD1
j_call: TRBJ2-7

cdr3_nt: TGTGCCAGCGAAACTAGCGGCCCCTACAATGAGCAGTTCTTC
cdr3_aa: CASETSGPYNEQFF
clone_size: few
v_call: TRBV28
d_call: TRBD2
j_call: TRBJ2-1

cdr3_nt: TGCGCCAGCAGCTTGACTAGCGGTATCGCGAACACCGGGGAGCTGTTTTTT
cdr3_aa: CASSLTSGIANTGELFF
clone_size: medium-sized
v_call: TRBV5-1
d_call: TRBD2
j_call: TRBJ2-2

cdr3_nt: TGTGCCAGCAGCAGCACCGGGAATGACTCCTACGAGCAGTACTTC
cdr3_aa: CASSSTGNDSYEQYF
clone_size: many
v_call: TRBV21-1
d_call: .
j_call: TRBJ2-7

cdr3_nt: TGCAGCATGTGGGAAGCGGGAGGTAACAATGAGCAGTTCTTC
cdr3_aa: CSMWEAGGNNEQFF
clone_size: medium-sized
v_call: TRBV29-1
d_call: TRBD2
j_call: TRBJ2-1

cdr3_nt: TGTGCCAGCAGCCCCGGAACTAGGGGGGAGTACTTC
cdr3_aa: CASSPGTRGEYF
clone_size: many
v_call: TRBV11-2
d_call: .
j_call: TRBJ2-5

cdr3_nt: TGCGCCAGCACGGCGGGAGTGGGCACAGATACGCAGTATTTT
cdr3_aa: CASTAGVGTDTQYF
clone_size: many
v_call: TRBV5-1
d_call: TRBD2
j_call: TRBJ2-3

cdr3_nt: TGTGCCAGCAGTTCTGACAGGGGCGGGAGTTATGAGCAGTTCTTC
cdr3_aa: CASSSDRGGSYEQFF
clone_size: many
v_call: TRBV27
d_call: .
j_call: TRBJ2-1

cdr3_nt: TGCGCCAGCAGCGGGAGCCGGGACGGTACTTACAATGAGCAGTTCTTC
cdr3_aa: CASSGSRDGTYNEQFF
clone_size: many
v_call: TRBV5-1
d_call: .
j_call: TRBJ2-1

cdr3_nt: TGTGCCAGCAGTTTTTCCGGGACTAGCGGGAACAATGAGCAGTTCTTC
cdr3_aa: CASSFSGTSGNNEQFF
clone_size: many
v_call: TRBV28
d_call: TRBD2
j_call: TRBJ2-1

cdr3_nt: TGTGCCAGCAGTTACGCGGGACAGGGTTATGGGGCCAACGTCCTGACTTTC
cdr3_aa: CASSYAGQGYGANVLTF
clone_size: .
v_call: TRBV6-2/TRBV6-3
d_call: TRBD1
j_call: TRBJ2-6

cdr3_nt: TGTGCCAGCAGCCACACGACGGGACAGGGAGGCTATGGCTACACCTTC
cdr3_aa: CASSHTTGQGGYGYTF
clone_size: few
v_call: TRBV7-9
d_call: TRBD1
j_call: TRBJ1-2

cdr3_nt: TGTGCCAGCAGCACAGGACAGGGGAGACGTGGAAACACCATATATTTT
cdr3_aa: CASSTGQGRRGNTIYF
clone_size: few
v_call: TRBV9
d_call: TRBD1
j_call: TRBJ1-3

cdr3_nt: TGTGCCAGCAGCCCCAGGACAGCTGGAAACACCATATATTTT
cdr3_aa: CASSPRTAGNTIYF
clone_size: .
v_call: TRBV12-3/TRBV12-4
d_call: .
j_call: TRBJ1-3

cdr3_nt: TGTGCCATCACGGAGTGGGCCGGGGAGCTGTTTTTT
cdr3_aa: CAITEWAGELFF
clone_size: many
v_call: TRBV6-2/TRBV6-3
d_call: .
j_call: TRBJ2-2

cdr3_nt: TGTGCCAGTAGTCCTACCACGGGCAGGGGGAATCAGCCCCAGCATTTT
cdr3_aa: CASSPTTGRGNQPQHF
clone_size: many
v_call: TRBV19
d_call: TRBD1
j_call: TRBJ1-5

cdr3_nt: TGTGCCAGCACCGCCCGTGGGGCCAGGGGGCGTGAAGGCTACACCTTC
cdr3_aa: CASTARGARGREGYTF
clone_size: few
v_call: TRBV6-5
d_call: TRBD1
j_call: TRBJ1-2

cdr3_nt: TGCAGTGCTACCACCACAGATACGCAGTATTTT
cdr3_aa: CSATTTDTQYF
clone_size: many
v_call: TRBV20-1
d_call: .
j_call: TRBJ2-3

cdr3_nt: TGTGCCAGCAGCTTTCCTTCTAGCGGGAGTTATAATGAGCAGTTCTTC
cdr3_aa: CASSFPSSGSYNEQFF
clone_size: few
v_call: TRBV5-6
d_call: TRBD2
j_call: TRBJ2-1

cdr3_nt: TGTGCCAGCATCACCGATGGGGACACTGAAGCTTTCTTT
cdr3_aa: CASITDGDTEAFF
clone_size: .
v_call: TRBV7-9
d_call: .
j_call: TRBJ1-1

cdr3_nt: TGTGCCTGGAGTTTACTAGCGGGAGGGCCCTACGAGCAGTACTTC
cdr3_aa: CAWSLLAGGPYEQYF
clone_size: many
v_call: TRBV30
d_call: TRBD2
j_call: TRBJ2-7